The 6 T cell receptor beta chains reported below all come from one sample, sequenced in a study of cytomegalovirus exposure and HLA in healthy donors. The PCR made use of 60 Vbeta and 13 Jbeta primers. Repertoires were generated with immunoSEQ multiplex PCR, while TCRdb's copy carries only in-frame clones and drops some. The sample holds 150,000 to 200,000 clones; around 79% are singletons and the top ten take approximately 0.39%. The source material was PBMCs. These receptor sequences come from a male donor in good health and CMV-seropositive.

Here the CDR3 reads CASSRNGGFSYNEQFF. The CDR3 DNA is TGCGCCAGCAGCCGCAACGGGGGATTCTCCTACAATGAGCAGTTCTTC. The chain uses TRBV4-3 and TRBJ2-1; tentatively, D is TRBD2 (6 bases). The CDR3 is 16 residues long. CDR1 and CDR2 (germline): LGHNA, YSLEER. V was clipped by 4 bases and J by 0 bases, with 13 bases between them.

The chain combines TRBV5-1 with TRBJ2-4; the D gene is possibly TRBD2 (6 bases). The V and J ends lost 1 base and 6 bases respectively, with 11 bases between them. The CDR3 contains 14 residues. Germline-derived CDR1 and CDR2 are SGHRS and YFSETQ. The CDR3 region is CASSLISGGNIQYF. The CDR3 region has the DNA TGCGCCAGCAGCTTGATATCCGGGGGAAACATTCAGTACTTC.

The chain carries TRBV5-4 and TRBJ1-1; 9 nucleotides align to TRBD1. Germline V lookup: CDR1 SGHNT, CDR2 YYREEE (reference sequence). The CDR3 extends over 16 amino acids. Trimming cost V 3 bases and J 1 base; bases outside gene matches: 7. Here the CDR3 DNA reads TGTGCCAGCAGCTCGCCTCCGGGACAGGGGAACACTGAAGCTTTCTTT. It translates to CASSSPPGQGNTEAFF.

The genes are TRBV27 and TRBJ2-5; D might be TRBD2 (7 bases). CDR3 length equals 19 residues. Germline-derived CDR1 and CDR2 are MNHEY and SMNVEV (reference sequence). V lost 0 bases and J lost 4, with 24 bases in between. CDR3 residues: CASSLSYRGAGIGRETQYF. As DNA, the CDR3 is TGTGCCAGCAGTTTATCATATCGGGGGGCGGGGATAGGACGAGAGACCCAGTACTTC.

The V and J genes are TRBV19 and TRBJ1-2, with 11 bases matching TRBD1. From germline, CDR1 is LNHDA and CDR2 SQIVND (reference sequence). J was trimmed by 4 bases and V by 8 bases; bases with no gene match: 9. The CDR3 sequence is 15 residues long. In DNA form, the CDR3 reads TGTGCCAGTTGGACAGGGGGCGCTTATGGCTATGGCTACACCTTC. This encodes CASWTGGAYGYGYTF.

The rearrangement uses TRBV7-9 and TRBJ2-2; D call uncertain. Trimming stripped 8 bases from V and 4 bases from J, with 8 bases between. This CDR3 spans 12 amino acids. The germline gives CDR1 SEHNR, CDR2 FQNEAQ (reference sequence). CDR3 loop: CASGTGTGELFF. The DNA of the CDR3 is TGTGCCAGCGGCACGGGCACCGGGGAGCTGTTTTTT.